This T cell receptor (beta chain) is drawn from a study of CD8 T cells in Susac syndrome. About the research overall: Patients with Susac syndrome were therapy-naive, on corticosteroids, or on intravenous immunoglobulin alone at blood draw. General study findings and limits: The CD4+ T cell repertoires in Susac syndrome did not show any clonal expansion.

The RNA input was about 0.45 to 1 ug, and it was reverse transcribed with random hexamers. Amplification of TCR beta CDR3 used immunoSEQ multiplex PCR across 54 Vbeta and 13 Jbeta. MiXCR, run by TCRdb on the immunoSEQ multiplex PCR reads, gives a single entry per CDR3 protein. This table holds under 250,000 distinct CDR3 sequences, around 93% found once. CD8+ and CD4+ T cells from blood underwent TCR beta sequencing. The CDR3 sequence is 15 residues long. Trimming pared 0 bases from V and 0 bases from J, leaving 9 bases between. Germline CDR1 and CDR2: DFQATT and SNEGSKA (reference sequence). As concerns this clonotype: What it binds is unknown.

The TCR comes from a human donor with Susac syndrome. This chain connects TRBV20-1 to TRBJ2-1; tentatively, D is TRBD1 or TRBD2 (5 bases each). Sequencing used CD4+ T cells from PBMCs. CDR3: CSARDGTFSYNEQFF. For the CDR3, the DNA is TGCAGTGCTAGAGATGGGACCTTCTCCTACAATGAGCAGTTCTTC.